This TCR beta chain was sequenced in a study of shared clonotypes between healthy human individuals. Only in-frame clones appear in the TCRdb table, and some are missing; sequencing was by immunoSEQ multiplex PCR. The table has around 1.5 million clones, around 98% seen once. Germline V gene sequence: CDR1 MNHNS, CDR2 SASEGT. V lost 4 bases to trimming and J lost 2 bases, with 15 bases between them. The CDR3 has 15 amino acids. This clone appeared once. The V and J genes are TRBV6-1 and TRBJ2-7, with D possibly TRBD2 on 5 matching bases. Sequenced: naive CD4+ T cells sorted from blood. Subset meaning: CD45RA+ positively selected. The sequence was obtained from a man aged 25-45 years in good health. The CDR3 nucleotides are TGTGCCAGCAGTGCCGAGGGCCACTCTGCCTACGAGCAGTACTTC. Residues: CASSAEGHSAYEQYF.